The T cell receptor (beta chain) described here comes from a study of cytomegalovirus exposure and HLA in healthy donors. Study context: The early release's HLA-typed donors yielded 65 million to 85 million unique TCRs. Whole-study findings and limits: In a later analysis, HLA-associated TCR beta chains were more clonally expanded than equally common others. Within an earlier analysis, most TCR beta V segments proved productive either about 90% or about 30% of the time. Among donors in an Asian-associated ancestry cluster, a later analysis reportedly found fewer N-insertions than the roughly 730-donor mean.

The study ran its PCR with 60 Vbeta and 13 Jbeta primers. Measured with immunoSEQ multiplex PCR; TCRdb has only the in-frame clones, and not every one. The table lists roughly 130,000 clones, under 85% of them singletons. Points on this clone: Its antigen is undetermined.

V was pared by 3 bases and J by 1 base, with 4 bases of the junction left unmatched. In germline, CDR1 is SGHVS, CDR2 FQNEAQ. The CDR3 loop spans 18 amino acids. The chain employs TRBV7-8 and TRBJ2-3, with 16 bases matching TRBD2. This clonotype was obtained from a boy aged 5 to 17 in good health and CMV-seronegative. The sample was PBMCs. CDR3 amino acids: CASSFRGLAGGGTDTQYF. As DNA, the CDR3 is TGTGCCAGCAGCTTTCGGGGACTAGCGGGAGGGGGCACAGATACGCAGTATTTT.